A selection of T cell receptor beta chains follows, all from one sample in a study of T cell responses to AZD1222 COVID-19 vaccine. Produced via immunoSEQ multiplex PCR; TCRdb's table is partial and in-frame only. The table has 150,000 to 200,000 clones, 90% to 95% seen once. This sample comprised peripheral blood, obtained 28 days after the second dose of the MenACWY control vaccine. The receptors come from an adult who received the MenACWY meningococcal vaccine as a control. Both conserved end residues are part of each CDR3. A D gene is named only where the DNA matches it firmly. Some rows have no size entry. The others give once, few or many, or a class for an expanded clone.

>TRBV27|TRBD1|TRBJ1-2|once
CASSPDRVRGYTF
TGTGCCAGCAGCCCGGACAGGGTCCGTGGCTACACCTTC
>TRBV19|NA|TRBJ1-2|NA
CASSPREQVVKGYTF
TGTGCCAGTAGCCCCCGGGAACAGGTTGTCAAGGGCTACACCTTC
>TRBV7-6|NA|TRBJ2-2|NA
CASSSTPGTGELFF
TGTGCCAGCAGCTCTACCCCCGGAACCGGGGAGCTGTTTTTT
>TRBV6-6|NA|TRBJ1-6|NA
CASSSVQGYSPLHF
TGTGCCAGCAGTTCCGTACAGGGTTATTCACCCCTCCACTTT
>TRBV5-1|TRBD1|TRBJ1-6|NA
CASSPYGDSNSPLHF
TGCGCCAGCAGCCCTTATGGGGACAGTAATTCACCCCTCCACTTT
>TRBV28|NA|TRBJ1-6|NA
CASSPPGSYNSPLHF
TGTGCCAGCAGCCCCCCGGGCTCCTATAATTCACCCCTCCACTTT
>TRBV2|NA|TRBJ2-5|NA
CASSEPPRPQETQYF
TGTGCCAGCAGTGAACCCCCCCGTCCCCAAGAGACCCAGTACTTC
>TRBV9|NA|TRBJ1-6|NA
CASSVGLPYNSPLHF
TGTGCCAGCAGCGTGGGATTACCCTATAATTCACCCCTCCACTTT
>TRBV5-6|NA|TRBJ2-6|NA
CASSSWTIPSGANVLTF
TGTGCCAGCAGCTCCTGGACCATCCCCTCTGGGGCCAACGTCCTGACTTTC
>TRBV10-3|NA|TRBJ1-2|NA
CASQAGGNGYTF
TGTGCCTCCCAAGCGGGGGGTAATGGCTACACCTTC
>TRBV19|TRBD1|TRBJ1-1|NA
CASSIAGGEAFF
TGTGCCAGTAGTATCGCAGGGGGTGAAGCTTTCTTT
>TRBV7-2|NA|TRBJ2-7|NA
CASSPRPYAYEQYF
TGTGCCAGCAGCCCTAGACCCTATGCCTACGAGCAGTACTTC
>TRBV10-2|NA|TRBJ2-1|NA
CASSESPEQFF
TGCGCCAGCAGTGAGTCGCCCGAGCAGTTCTTC
>TRBV7-3|TRBD2|TRBJ2-1|NA
CASSLTSGGAKQFF
TGTGCCAGCAGTTTGACTAGCGGGGGGGCGAAGCAGTTCTTC
>TRBV12-5|NA|TRBJ2-7|NA
CASGLDPGEFSYEQYF
TGTGCTAGTGGTTTGGACCCTGGGGAGTTCTCCTACGAGCAGTACTTC
>TRBV7-7|NA|TRBJ1-3|NA
CASSLGATGGNTIYF
TGTGCTAGCAGCTTAGGAGCGACAGGAGGAAACACCATATATTTT
>TRBV6-2/TRBV6-3|NA|TRBJ1-3|NA
CASSSWTLGNTIYF
TGTGCCAGCAGTTCCTGGACCCTGGGAAACACCATATATTTT
>TRBV2|NA|TRBJ1-5|NA
CASSGRGVGRQPQHF
TGTGCCAGCAGTGGCAGAGGGGTCGGCCGGCAGCCCCAGCATTTT
>TRBV5-1|TRBD2|TRBJ2-3|NA
CASSLPAGGTDTQYF
TGCGCCAGCAGCTTGCCCGCGGGGGGCACAGATACGCAGTATTTT
>TRBV27|NA|TRBJ2-1|NA
CASTTTLGLYHNEQFF
TGTGCCAGCACCACTACCTTGGGGCTCTACCACAATGAGCAGTTCTTC
>TRBV3-1/TRBV3-2|NA|TRBJ2-2|NA
CASSRLRGIGGGNTGELFF
TGTGCCAGCAGCCGCCTAAGAGGAATAGGGGGAGGGAACACCGGGGAGCTGTTTTTT
>TRBV18|NA|TRBJ1-2|NA
CASSPLANYGYTF
TGTGCCAGCTCACCGCTGGCTAACTATGGCTACACCTTC
>TRBV5-1|TRBD2|TRBJ2-3|NA
CASRGGSTDTQYF
TGCGCCAGCAGGGGAGGGAGCACAGATACGCAGTATTTT
>TRBV27|TRBD1|TRBJ2-1|NA
CASSLTGWGGEQFF
TGTGCCAGCAGTTTGACAGGGTGGGGCGGTGAGCAGTTCTTC
>TRBV3-1/TRBV3-2|NA|TRBJ1-3|NA
CASRGGRTIYF
TGTGCCAGCAGGGGAGGAAGGACCATATATTTT
>TRBV28|NA|TRBJ2-4|NA
CASRRDGAKNIQYF
TGTGCCAGCAGGCGAGATGGTGCCAAAAACATTCAGTACTTC
>TRBV3-1/TRBV3-2|NA|TRBJ1-1|NA
CASSQGIVRGRVVTEAFF
TGTGCCAGCAGCCAAGGAATTGTCAGGGGAAGGGTAGTCACTGAAGCTTTCTTT
>TRBV2|NA|TRBJ1-2|NA
CASRRGGVDYGYTF
TGTGCCAGCAGGAGGGGAGGGGTGGACTATGGCTACACCTTC
>TRBV18|TRBD2|TRBJ2-7|NA
CASSLIAGGSSYEQYF
TGTGCCAGCTCACTCATAGCGGGGGGTAGCTCCTACGAGCAGTACTTC
>TRBV13|NA|TRBJ2-7|NA
CASSLSDGSYEQYF
TGTGCCAGCAGCCTTTCTGACGGATCCTACGAGCAGTACTTC
>TRBV6-6|TRBD1|TRBJ2-7|NA
CASSSGGPLYF
TGTGCCAGCAGTTCAGGGGGCCCCCTGTACTTC
>TRBV6-5|TRBD1|TRBJ1-5|NA
CASRGDRAQPQHF
TGTGCCAGCAGAGGGGACAGGGCTCAGCCCCAGCATTTT